Presented here are 3 T cell receptor beta chains from one specimen sequenced in a study of tumor-infiltrating lymphocytes in primary liver carcinoma (TCRdb year 2017). Blood RNA was extracted from unsorted whole blood using TRIzol reagent, and germline DNA was obtained with the DNeasy Blood & Tissue kit. The sequencer listed for this sample is Illumina HiSeq 2500. Using a constant-region primer and ProtoScript II reverse transcriptase, TCRbeta-specific cDNA was reverse-transcribed from approximately 0.55 ug total RNA. Three nested multiplex PCR rounds, following a slightly modified ARM-PCR procedure, were used to build the TCRbeta libraries. Multiplex TRBV1-TRBV30 forward primers and a Cbeta reverse primer were used in the first two PCR rounds, each of which was run for around 9 cycles. The public reads were reprocessed in TCRdb via fastp at Q25 and MiXCR, keeping in-frame beta chains. When rows share a CDR3 protein, they turn into one entry using the most common DNA and genes. Recorded for this sample are 190,000 or so distinct CDR3 sequences; about two thirds of them occurred a single time. The ten largest clones capture roughly 7% of the sample.

Sequencing was carried out using peripheral blood. The source is a woman aged 60-75 years with primary liver carcinoma and hepatitis B virus infection.

Comment on this clonotype: The conserved final phenylalanine or tryptophan is absent from the CDR3, which likely points to a read error. It is unclear where the CDR3 begins or ends on the DNA, so no DNA is shown, and the CDR3 is as TCRdb lists it. The V and J genes are TRBV11-2 and TRBJ2-3; the table names TRBD2, a call not compared with the DNA. Germline V CDR1 and CDR2: SGHAT, FQNNGV. The CDR3 has 15 residues if both end residues are counted. CDR3 amino acids: CASSFGLGRIDTQYI.

A remark on this clonotype: Germline is not matched at one junction end, which may reflect a read error. The V call is TRBV6-1, the J call TRBJ2-3, with 8 bases aligning to TRBD2. This CDR3 has 13 residues. Per the germline V gene, CDR1 is MNHNS and CDR2 is SASEGT. The CDR3 coding sequence is TGTGCCACCAGTCAGGGGACTAGGCCTATCCAGAATTTT. This gives the protein CATSQGTRPIQNF.

Remarks on this clonotype: At one boundary the junction diverges from the germline segment, which might be a read error. The gene calls are TRBV5-4 and TRBJ2-1; TRBD2 matches 10 bases. The length of the CDR3 is 17 residues. Germline CDR1 SGHNT, CDR2 YYREEE (reference sequence). The CDR3 nucleotides read TGTCCCAGCAGCACCCCCGCTAGCGGGAGTCTGTTTGATGAGCAGTTCTTC. Translation gives CPSSTPASGSLFDEQFF. Supplemented by reference TRBV5-4 and TRBJ2-1, the full variable domain reads ETGVTQSPTHLIKTRGQQVTLRCSSQSGHNTVSWYQQALGQGPQFIFQYYREEENGRGNFPPRFSGLQFPNYSSELNVNALELDDSALYLCPSSTPASGSLFDEQFFGPGTRLTVL.